The clone carrying this T cell receptor (beta chain) appeared many times. The TCR library was built from RNA with a 3' RACE protocol and unique molecular identifiers. TCRdb recomputed calls from the 3' RACE reads with MiXCR, one row per CDR3 protein. Among approximately 95,000 distinct CDR3 sequences listed, about 6.3% were seen once. These data belong to a study of HIV-infected children after antiretroviral therapy interruption. The germline gives CDR1 SGHVS, CDR2 FQNEAQ. V was clipped by 5 bases and J by 5 bases, with 12 bases between them. The CDR3 consists of 13 residues. The treatment is: PENTA 11 planned treatment interruption arm or continuous ART arm.

The TCR sequence derives from a pool of human donors with HIV. The V gene is TRBV7-8, the J gene TRBJ2-5, with D possibly being TRBD1 or TRBD2 (6 bases each). Sequences were derived from CD45RA+ CD4+ T cells from PBMCs, pooled from several time points, sampled from a donor given antiretroviral therapy, either interrupted or continuous. Regarding subset: naive CD4+ CD45RA+ CD45RO- T cells. The CDR3 is CASSRGLLETQYF. As DNA, the CDR3 is TGTGCCAGCAGCCGGGGGCTTCTGGAGACCCAGTACTTC.